The sequence of this T cell receptor beta chain was determined in a study of beta chain features in type 1 diabetes. Findings of the study overall: Across all four CD4+ subsets, people with type 1 diabetes showed modestly shorter TCRB CDR3s.

Looked up from germline, CDR1 is SEHNR and CDR2 is FQNEAQ (reference sequence). CDR3 length: 15 amino acids. With 0 bases removed from V and 5 bases from J, the gap between germline ends came to 13 bases. For this clone: Antigen unknown.

Isolated RNA was reverse transcribed in full, so expressed TCRB transcripts were sequenced. The data were produced by immunoSEQ multiplex PCR, yet TCRdb's version contains in-frame clones alone and is incomplete. The sample includes roughly 730,000 clones, about an eighth of them seen just once. This TCR derives from a man in his late teens or twenties with type 1 diabetes. The gene calls are TRBV7-9 and TRBJ1-2; no reliable D call. Sequences were obtained from naive CD4+ T cells from blood. The CDR3 protein is CASSLASGGSYGYTF. In nucleotides, the CDR3 is TGTGCCAGCAGCTTAGCGTCGGGAGGGTCGTATGGCTACACCTTC.